The rows below give T cell receptor beta chains drawn from one sample of a study of blood T cell repertoires in COVID-19. Clones were read by immunoSEQ multiplex PCR, and TCRdb kept only the in-frame ones, dropping some. The sample shows about 480,000 clones, 85% to 90% of them seen only once. Sequenced material: peripheral blood. These receptor sequences come from a man between 18 and 29 years old with COVID-19, enrolled during active disease. CDR3s include the opening cysteine and the closing phenylalanine or tryptophan.

>TRBV4-1|TRBJ2-3
CASSQELATDTQYF
>TRBV11-2|TRBJ2-5
CASSLLTGGETQYF
>TRBV9|TRBJ2-1
CASSRSYSLTSTNEQFF
>TRBV4-1|TRBJ1-5
CASSQALTGPPYQPQHF
>TRBV19|TRBJ1-2
CASSIRQDHYGYTF
>TRBV4-1|TRBJ1-5
CASSQGQGALQPQHF
>TRBV19|TRBJ1-4
CASSSPGTGDEKLFF
>TRBV19|TRBJ2-3
CASSKRAGDTQYF
>TRBV11-3|TRBJ2-5
CASSHGTRPQETQYF
>TRBV20-1|TRBJ2-1
CSASPGQGALNEQFF
>TRBV14|TRBJ2-1
CASSPGGDNEQFF
>TRBV27|TRBJ2-3
CASSPVAGVSTDTQYF
>TRBV6-5|TRBJ2-5
CASSYPGQPETQYF
>TRBV21-1|TRBJ2-1
CASEQKQFF
>TRBV10-1|TRBJ2-2
CASSESGLAGTNTGELFF
>TRBV5-6|TRBJ2-7
CASSLLGTGDHEQYF
>TRBV12-3/TRBV12-4|TRBJ1-1
CASTKTGAEAFF
>TRBV7-3|TRBJ2-5
CASSGGAQETQYF
>TRBV5-1|TRBJ1-6
CASSSQGRNYNSPLHF
>TRBV6-2/TRBV6-3|TRBJ1-5
CASSYGQNYQPQHF
>TRBV10-3|TRBJ2-3
CAIRASGGTDTQYF
>TRBV6-2/TRBV6-3|TRBJ2-1
CASSSLGLAGTGQFF
>TRBV6-1|TRBJ2-3
CASSEQGARDTQYF
>TRBV5-1|TRBJ2-5
CASAGVEGETQYF
>TRBV25-1|TRBJ2-7
CASSDQGPYEQYF
>TRBV11-2|TRBJ2-2
CASSLVAGSGTGELFF
>TRBV19|TRBJ2-2
CASSIILAGGNTGELFF
>TRBV10-2|TRBJ2-7
CASSITRGEYEQYF
>TRBV27|TRBJ1-6
CASSSLTGPPYNSPLHF
>TRBV27|TRBJ1-1
CASSHIQGGAEAFF
>TRBV4-1|TRBJ2-7
CASSPRGIDRAPEQYF
>TRBV27|TRBJ2-7
CASSPRDRGVHEQYF
>TRBV12-3/TRBV12-4|TRBJ1-2
CASSPDRNYGYTF
>TRBV9|TRBJ1-2
CASSVDPRTGNYGYTF
>TRBV5-8|TRBJ1-1
CASSLPTGGYTEAFF
>TRBV29-1|TRBJ2-7
CSAMQGAGEQYF
>TRBV6-2/TRBV6-3|TRBJ2-2
CASSYGTDGELFF
>TRBV27|TRBJ2-3
CASRRTSVGSTDTQYF
>TRBV3-1/TRBV3-2|TRBJ2-6
CASSQEGLSGANVLTF
>TRBV2|TRBJ1-4
CASGQGSEKLFF
>TRBV21-1|TRBJ2-3
CASSRYGAGGRGTDTQYF
>TRBV18|TRBJ2-5
CASSPLDRDLYQETQYF
>TRBV5-4|TRBJ1-2
CASSLGGGRWSYTF
>TRBV6-5|TRBJ2-1
CASSPSGRAFEQFF
>TRBV5-1|TRBJ1-2
CASSLEGEGGYTF
>TRBV7-9|TRBJ2-5
CASSLQGALETQYF
>TRBV27|TRBJ1-2
CASSLGYRGEGGYTF
>TRBV5-1|TRBJ2-6
CASKRDRGGLSGANVLTF
>TRBV5-1|TRBJ1-5
CASSHRTVGNQPQHF
>TRBV19|TRBJ2-1
CASSIGSGIDEQFF
>TRBV30|TRBJ2-1
CAWSRPTGPLDNEQFF
>TRBV5-4|TRBJ1-3
CASSLQGGNTIYF
>TRBV7-8|TRBJ2-1
CASSLGLAGEISYNEQFF